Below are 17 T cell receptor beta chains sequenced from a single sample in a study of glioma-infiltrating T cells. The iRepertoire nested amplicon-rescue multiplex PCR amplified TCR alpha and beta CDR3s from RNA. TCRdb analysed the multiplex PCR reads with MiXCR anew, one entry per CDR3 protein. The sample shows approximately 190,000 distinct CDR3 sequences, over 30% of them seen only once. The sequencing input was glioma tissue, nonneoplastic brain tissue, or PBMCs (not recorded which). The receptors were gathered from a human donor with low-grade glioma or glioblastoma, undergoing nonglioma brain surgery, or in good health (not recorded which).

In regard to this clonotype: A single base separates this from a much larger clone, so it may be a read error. The CDR3 sequence is CASSYIGGCYGYTF. CDR3 bases: TGTGCCAGCAGCTACATTGGTGGCTGCTATGGCTACACCTTC. The rearrangement uses TRBV5-4 and TRBJ1-2; D remains ambiguous. The CDR3 totals 14 residues. Trimming shortened V by 3 bases and J by 4 bases, and 13 bases separated the two germline ends. The germline CDR1 and CDR2 sequences are SGHNT and YYREEE (reference sequence).

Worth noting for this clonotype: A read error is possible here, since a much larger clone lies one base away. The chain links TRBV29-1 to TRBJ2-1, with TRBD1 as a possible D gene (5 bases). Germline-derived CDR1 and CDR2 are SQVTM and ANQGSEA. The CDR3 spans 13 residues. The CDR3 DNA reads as TGCAGCGTTGGGGATTTCAGGGCACATGAGAAGTTCTTC. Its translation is CSVGDFRAHEKFF.

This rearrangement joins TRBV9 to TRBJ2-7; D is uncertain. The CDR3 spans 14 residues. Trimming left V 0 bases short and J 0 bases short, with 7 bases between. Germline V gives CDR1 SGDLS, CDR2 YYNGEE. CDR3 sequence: CASSVVPSSYEQYF. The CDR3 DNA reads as TGTGCCAGCAGCGTAGTGCCCAGCTCCTACGAGCAGTACTTC.

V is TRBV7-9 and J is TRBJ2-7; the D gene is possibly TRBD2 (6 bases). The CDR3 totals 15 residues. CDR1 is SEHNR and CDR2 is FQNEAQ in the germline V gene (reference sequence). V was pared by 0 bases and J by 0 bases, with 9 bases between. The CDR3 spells CASSLAAGSSYEQYF. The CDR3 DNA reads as TGTGCCAGCAGCTTAGCAGCGGGTAGCTCCTACGAGCAGTACTTC. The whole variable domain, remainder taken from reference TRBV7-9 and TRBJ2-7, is DTGVSQNPRHKITKRGQNVTFRCDPISEHNRLYWYRQTLGQGPEFLTYFQNEAQLEKSRLLSDRFSAERPKGSFSTLEIQRTEQGDSAMYLCASSLAAGSSYEQYFGPGTRLTVT.

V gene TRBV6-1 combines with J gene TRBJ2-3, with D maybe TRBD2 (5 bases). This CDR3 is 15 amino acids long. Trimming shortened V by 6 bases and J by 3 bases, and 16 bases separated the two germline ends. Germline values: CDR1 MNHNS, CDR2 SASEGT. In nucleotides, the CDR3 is TGTGCCAGCAGCTTAGGGTTAGCGTTAACAGATACGCAGTATTTT. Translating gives CASSLGLALTDTQYF.

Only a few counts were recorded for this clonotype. The CDR3 DNA reads as TGCAGTGCAAACGGACAGGGTCTCCCTGAAGCTTTCTTT. It specifies CSANGQGLPEAFF. The genes are TRBV20-1 and TRBJ1-1; 8 positions agree with TRBD1. The CDR3 loop spans 13 amino acids. The V segment lost 6 bases and the J segment 6 bases; nucleotides outside the gene matches: 9. Germline assignment: CDR1 DFQATT and CDR2 SNEGSKA (reference sequence).

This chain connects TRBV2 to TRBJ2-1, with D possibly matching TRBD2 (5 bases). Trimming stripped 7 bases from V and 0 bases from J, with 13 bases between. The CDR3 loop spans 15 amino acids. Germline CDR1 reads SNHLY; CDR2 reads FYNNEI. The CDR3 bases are TGTGCCAGCACCGCGGAGGCCTACTCCTACAATGAGCAGTTCTTC. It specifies CASTAEAYSYNEQFF. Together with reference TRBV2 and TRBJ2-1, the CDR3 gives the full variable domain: EPEVTQTPSHQVTQMGQEVILRCVPISNHLYFYWYRQILGQKVEFLVSFYNNEISEKSEIFDDQFSVERPDGSNFTLKIRSTKLEDSAMYFCASTAEAYSYNEQFFGPGTRLTVL.

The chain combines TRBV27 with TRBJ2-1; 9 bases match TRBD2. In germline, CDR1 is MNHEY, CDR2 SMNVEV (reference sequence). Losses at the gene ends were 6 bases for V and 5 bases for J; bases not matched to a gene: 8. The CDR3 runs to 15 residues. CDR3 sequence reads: CASRVSGRTNNEQFF. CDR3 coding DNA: TGTGCCAGCAGGGTAAGCGGGAGGACCAACAATGAGCAGTTCTTC.

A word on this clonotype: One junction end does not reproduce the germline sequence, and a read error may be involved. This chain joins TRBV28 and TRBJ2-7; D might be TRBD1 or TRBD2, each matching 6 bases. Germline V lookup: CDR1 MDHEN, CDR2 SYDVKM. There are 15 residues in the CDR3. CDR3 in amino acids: CASSPSWGRDYEKYF. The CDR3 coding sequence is TGCGCCAGCAGCCCCTCGTGGGGGCGGGATTACGAGAAGTACTTC.

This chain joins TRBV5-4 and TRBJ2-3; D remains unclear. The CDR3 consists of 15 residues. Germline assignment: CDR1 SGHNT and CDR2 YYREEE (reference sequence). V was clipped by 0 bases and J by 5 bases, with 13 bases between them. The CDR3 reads CASSLATAAVDTQYF. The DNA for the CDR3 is TGTGCCAGCAGCTTGGCGACGGCCGCCGTAGATACGCAGTATTTT.

CDR3 residues: CASSSLGGLEKPYEQYF. The CDR3 nucleotides read TGTGCCAGCAGCTCCTTAGGGGGGCTAGAAAAGCCTTACGAGCAGTACTTC. The chain couples TRBV7-2 to TRBJ2-7, with D tentatively TRBD1 or TRBD2 (6 bases each). CDR1 and CDR2 from the germline V gene are SGHTA and FQGNSA. Trimming left V 4 bases short and J 4 bases short, with 23 bases between. This CDR3 contains 17 residues. The full variable domain, completed using reference TRBV7-2 and TRBJ2-7, is GAGVSQSPSNKVTEKGKDVELRCDPISGHTALYWYRQSLGQGLEFLIYFQGNSAPDKSGLPSDRFSAERTGGSVSTLTIQRTQQEDSAVYLCASSSLGGLEKPYEQYFGPGTRLTVT.

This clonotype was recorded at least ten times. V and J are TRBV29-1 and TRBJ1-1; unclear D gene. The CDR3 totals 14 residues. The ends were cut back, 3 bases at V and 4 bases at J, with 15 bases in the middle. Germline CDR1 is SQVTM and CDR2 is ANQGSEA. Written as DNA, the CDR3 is TGCAGCGTTGATTTTGGATACCGAGGCACTGAAGCTTTCTTT. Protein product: CSVDFGYRGTEAFF. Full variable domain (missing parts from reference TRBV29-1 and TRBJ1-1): SAVISQKPSRDICQRGTSLTIQCQVDSQVTMMFWYRQQPGQSLTLIATANQGSEATYESGFVIDKFPISRPNLTFSTLTVSNMSPEDSSIYLCSVDFGYRGTEAFFGQGTRLTVV.

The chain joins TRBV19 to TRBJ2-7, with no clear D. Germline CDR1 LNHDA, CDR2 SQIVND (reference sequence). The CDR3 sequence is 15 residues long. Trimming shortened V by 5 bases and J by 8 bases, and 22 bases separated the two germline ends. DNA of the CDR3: TGTGCCAGTAGTGCAGCGTTGTCATCAAAACTGAAGCAGTACTTC. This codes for CASSAALSSKLKQYF.

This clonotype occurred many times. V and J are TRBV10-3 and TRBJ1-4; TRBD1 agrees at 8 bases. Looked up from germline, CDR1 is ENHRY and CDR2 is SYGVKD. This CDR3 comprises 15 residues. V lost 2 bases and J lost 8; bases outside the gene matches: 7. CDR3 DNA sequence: TGTGCCATCAGTGAGGCAGGACAGGGCCTAGAAAAACTGTTTTTT. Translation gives CAISEAGQGLEKLFF.

The CDR3 DNA reads TGTGCCAGCAGTTTGACAAACACCATATATTTT. Translating it yields CASSLTNTIYF. This sequence joins TRBV12-3 or TRBV12-4 and TRBJ1-3; D uncertain. V was shortened by 3 bases and J by 6 bases, with 3 bases between the two germline ends. The CDR3 runs to 11 residues.

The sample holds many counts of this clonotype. CDR3 loop: CASSQEGITQYF. CDR3 DNA: TGCGCCAGCAGCCAAGAGGGGATTACGCAGTATTTT. V usage is TRBV4-3 and J usage is TRBJ2-3, with D unresolved. V lost 0 bases and J lost 8, with 6 bases in between. The CDR3 has 12 residues. The germline V gene encodes CDR1 LGHNA and CDR2 YSLEER.

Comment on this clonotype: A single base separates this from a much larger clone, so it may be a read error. The CDR3 region is CASSWDSRLNTEDFF. CDR3 sequence (DNA): TGTGCCAGTAGCTGGGACAGCCGACTGAACACTGAAGATTTCTTT. The chain has TRBV19 and TRBJ1-1; 7 bases match TRBD1. CDR3 size: 15 residues. Germline CDR1 LNHDA, CDR2 SQIVND (reference sequence).